The 25 T cell receptor beta chains given below trace back to one sample, sequenced in a study of blood T cell repertoires in COVID-19. Here immunoSEQ multiplex PCR was the method, and the copy in TCRdb shows in-frame clones only, minus some. The sample holds 150,000 to 200,000 clones, 85% seen once. Sequencing used peripheral blood. Source of these receptors: a human donor with acute or convalescent COVID-19. The donor label of this sample is uncertain.

The chain uses TRBV7-2 and TRBJ1-4, with TRBD1 identical over 12 bases. From germline, CDR1 is SGHTA and CDR2 FQGNSA. V gave up 5 bases and J gave up 8 bases; unmatched junction bases: 9. The CDR3 consists of 16 residues. Here the CDR3 reads CASSDRDRGLGEKLFF. The DNA for the CDR3 is TGTGCCAGCAGCGACCGGGACAGGGGGCTTGGGGAAAAACTGTTTTTT.

The V gene is TRBV2, the J gene TRBJ1-2; possibly TRBD1 for D (6 bases). V shed 4 bases and J shed 14 bases, with 26 bases lying between them. The CDR3 length is 15 residues. CDR1 is SNHLY and CDR2 is FYNNEI in the germline V gene. For the CDR3, the DNA is TGTGCCAGCAGTGTAATTGAGACAGGCAAACCGGCCGGGACCTTC. It codes for CASSVIETGKPAGTF.

V usage is TRBV9 and J usage is TRBJ1-6; tentatively, D is TRBD1 (5 bases). The CDR3 contains 14 residues. CDR1 is SGDLS and CDR2 is YYNGEE in the germline V gene. V was cut by 5 bases and J by 1 base, with 7 bases left in between. The CDR3 loop is CASSGGSYNSPLHF. Written as DNA, the CDR3 is TGTGCCAGCAGTGGGGGGTCCTATAATTCACCCCTCCACTTT.

This clone has only one observation. The chain couples TRBV6-4 to TRBJ1-1; D gene uncertain. Trimming removed 5 bases from V and 2 bases from J, with 9 bases in between. Germline loops: CDR1 MRHNA, CDR2 SNTAGT. This CDR3 region has 13 residues. Written as DNA, the CDR3 is TGTGCCAGCAGTCCCGACACAAACACTGAAGCTTTCTTT. It translates to CASSPDTNTEAFF.

The chain joins TRBV18 to TRBJ2-1; 9 bases align to TRBD1. This CDR3 spans 16 amino acids. The junction had 10 bases not matched to a gene; V was cut back by 4 bases and J by 6 bases. In germline, CDR1 is KGHSH, CDR2 LQKENI. CDR3 nucleotide sequence: TGTGCCAGCTCACTAGTCCGGGACAGGGTGACCAATGAGCAGTTCTTC. Translated: CASSLVRDRVTNEQFF.

V and J are TRBV30 and TRBJ1-2; D ambiguous. Germline CDR1 and CDR2: GTSNPN and SVGIG (reference sequence). The germline V and J ends were trimmed by 0 bases and 2 bases, with 7 bases remaining between them. The CDR3 spans 13 residues. In DNA, the CDR3 is TGTGCCTGGAGTGTGGGCAGCAACTATGGCTACACCTTC. Encoded protein: CAWSVGSNYGYTF.

The chain carries TRBV4-2 and TRBJ1-5, with 9 positions matching TRBD1. Germline V CDR1 and CDR2: LGHNA, YNFKEQ. The ends lost 3 bases at V and 1 base at J; junction bases unmatched: 4. This CDR3 contains 16 residues. CDR3 loop: CASSHDRGVSNQPQHF. The CDR3 region has the DNA TGTGCCAGCAGCCACGACAGGGGGGTAAGCAATCAGCCCCAGCATTTT.

This sequence joins TRBV14 and TRBJ1-2; D possibly corresponds to TRBD1 (6 bases). V lost 0 bases and J lost 5, with 10 bases in between. Germline values: CDR1 SGHDN, CDR2 FVKESK. This CDR3 is 14 amino acids long. For the CDR3, the DNA is TGTGCCAGCAGCCAAGACAGGGGCTCGTATGGCTACACCTTC. Translating gives CASSQDRGSYGYTF.

This clone was counted only a few times. This chain joins TRBV3-1 (or the pseudogene TRBV3-2) and TRBJ1-2; maybe TRBD1 (6 bases). The CDR3 sequence is 16 residues long. Trimming removed 0 bases from V and 6 bases from J, with 17 bases in between. CDR1 LGHDT and CDR2 YNNKEL come from the germline V gene (reference sequence). The CDR3 sequence: CASSQESRGTVDGYTF. The DNA of the CDR3 is TGTGCCAGCAGCCAAGAAAGCAGGGGAACTGTAGATGGCTACACCTTC.

This chain joins TRBV7-2 and TRBJ1-1; tentative D call: TRBD1 (5 bases). In germline, CDR1 is SGHTA, CDR2 FQGNSA. V shed 1 base and J shed 5 bases, with 14 bases lying between them. This CDR3 region has 15 residues. In DNA, the CDR3 is TGTGCCAGCAGCTTAGTATCGCGGGGCGGGACTGAAGCTTTCTTT. It specifies CASSLVSRGGTEAFF.

The CDR3 nucleotides read TGCGCCAGCAGCCGTGCGTCGGACTTGAGCTCCTACGAGCAGTACTTC. Amino acid sequence: CASSRASDLSSYEQYF. This rearrangement joins TRBV5-1 to TRBJ2-7; D perhaps matches TRBD2 (5 bases). V shed 4 bases and J shed 0 bases, with 17 bases lying between them. The CDR3 consists of 16 residues. Germline V CDR1 and CDR2: SGHRS, YFSETQ.

V and J are TRBV27 and TRBJ1-6, with D unresolved. Looked up from germline, CDR1 is MNHEY and CDR2 is SMNVEV (reference sequence). Deletions cut 2 bases from V and 9 bases from J, with 20 bases between. The CDR3 runs to 17 residues. The CDR3 loop reads CASSLTASTLAGSPLHF. CDR3 nucleotides: TGTGCCAGCAGTTTAACAGCCTCAACCCTCGCGGGTTCACCCCTCCACTTT.

Only one count was recorded for this clone. This rearrangement joins TRBV7-7 to TRBJ2-1; 9 bases are a match to TRBD1. Germline V gene data show CDR1 as SSHAT and CDR2 as FNYEAQ (reference sequence). The V gene end was trimmed by 5 bases and the J gene end by 4 bases; junction bases not matched to a gene: 6. This CDR3 has 15 amino acids. CDR3 amino acids: CASSPTGGLYNEQFF. The CDR3 bases are TGTGCCAGCAGCCCTACAGGGGGCTTATACAATGAGCAGTTCTTC.

The chain combines TRBV7-9 with TRBJ1-5; no clear D gene. CDR3 length: 14 amino acids. V lost 5 bases and J 4 bases, leaving 12 bases between the germline ends. Germline V gives CDR1 SEHNR, CDR2 FQNEAQ (reference sequence). For the CDR3, the DNA is TGTGCCAGCAGCCGTAGCTCTGGAAATCAGCCCCAGCATTTT. Its protein is CASSRSSGNQPQHF.

This chain connects TRBV3-1 (or the pseudogene TRBV3-2) to TRBJ1-3; no clear D. V dropped 4 bases and J dropped 5 bases, with 3 bases sitting between them. Germline assignment: CDR1 LGHDT and CDR2 YNNKEL (reference sequence). The CDR3 sequence is 11 residues long. The CDR3 loop reads CASSLRNTIYF. DNA of the CDR3: TGTGCCAGCAGCCTCAGAAACACCATATATTTT.

This chain links TRBV5-1 with TRBJ1-5; TRBD1 aligns across 7 bases. J was trimmed by 3 bases and V by 1 base; bases with no gene match: 4. CDR3 length equals 15 residues. Germline assignment: CDR1 SGHRS and CDR2 YFSETQ. Here the CDR3 DNA reads TGCGCCAGCAGCTTGCAGGGGGGCCTCAATCAGCCCCAGCATTTT. Residues: CASSLQGGLNQPQHF. Full variable domain (rest looked up from reference TRBV5-1 and TRBJ1-5): KAGVTQTPRYLIKTRGQQVTLSCSPISGHRSVSWYQQTPGQGLQFLFEYFSETQRNKGNFPGRFSGRQFSNSRSEMNVSTLELGDSALYLCASSLQGGLNQPQHFGDGTRLSIL.

The CDR3 spells CASSLDRVGYTF. CDR3 in DNA: TGTGCCAGCAGCCTGGACAGGGTTGGCTACACCTTC. The chain joins TRBV14 to TRBJ1-2; 8 positions match TRBD1. The CDR3 is 12 residues long. CDR1 and CDR2 (germline): SGHDN, FVKESK. Germline trimming cut 4 bases from V and 7 bases from J; bases unmatched to any gene: 2. Together with reference TRBV14 and TRBJ1-2, the CDR3 gives the full variable domain: EAGVTQFPSHSVIEKGQTVTLRCDPISGHDNLYWYRRVMGKEIKFLLHFVKESKQDESGMPNNRFLAERTGGTYSTLKVQPAELEDSGVYFCASSLDRVGYTFGSGTRLTVV.

This rearrangement joins TRBV24-1 to TRBJ1-1; D perhaps matches TRBD1 (6 bases). CDR1 and CDR2 from the germline V gene are KGHDR and SFDVKD. The CDR3 loop spans 14 amino acids. V was shortened by 7 bases and J by 1 base, with 12 bases between the two germline ends. This chain's CDR3 is CATSPRGTNTEAFF. The CDR3 nucleotides are TGTGCCACCAGCCCCAGGGGTACGAACACTGAAGCTTTCTTT.

V is TRBV9 and J is TRBJ1-3, with a possible D match to TRBD1 (6 bases). The V gene lost 2 bases and the J gene lost 0 bases, with 15 bases spanning the gap. CDR1 is SGDLS, CDR2 YYNGEE, per germline. CDR3 size: 17 residues. CDR3 coding DNA: TGTGCCAGCAGCGTCACCCACTCAGGGGACTCTGGAAACACCATATATTTT. Residues: CASSVTHSGDSGNTIYF.

CDR3 loop: CASSLWRDDTEAFF. The DNA of the CDR3 is TGTGCCAGCAGTTTATGGCGGGATGACACTGAAGCTTTCTTT. The V call is TRBV27, the J call TRBJ1-1; D call uncertain. V dropped 1 base and J dropped 3 bases, with 9 bases sitting between them. The CDR3 is made up of 14 amino acids. The germline CDR1 and CDR2 sequences are MNHEY and SMNVEV (reference sequence).

The chain is built from TRBV2 and TRBJ2-7; no clear D. Trimming removed 5 bases at V and 4 bases at J, with 15 bases between. Germline loops: CDR1 SNHLY, CDR2 FYNNEI. CDR3 length: 14 residues. The CDR3 DNA follows: TGTGCCAGCAGTATCTCAGGAATTGGTTACGAGCAGTACTTC. It translates to CASSISGIGYEQYF. Based on the CDR3 plus reference TRBV2 and TRBJ2-7, the full variable domain is EPEVTQTPSHQVTQMGQEVILRCVPISNHLYFYWYRQILGQKVEFLVSFYNNEISEKSEIFDDQFSVERPDGSNFTLKIRSTKLEDSAMYFCASSISGIGYEQYFGPGTRLTVT.

This chain links TRBV7-9 with TRBJ1-4, with 8 bases lining up with TRBD1. CDR3 length equals 18 residues. Germline V gene lookup returns CDR1 SEHNR and CDR2 FQNEAQ (reference sequence). V shed 0 bases and J 0 bases; nucleotides not matched to a gene: 6. For the CDR3, the DNA is TGTGCCAGCAGCTTAGCTAGGACAGGGCATGCAACTAATGAAAAACTGTTTTTT. Translated, it gives CASSLARTGHATNEKLFF.

This clone was detected only a few times. This chain joins TRBV29-1 and TRBJ1-2; D remains unclear. Trimming shortened V by 4 bases and J by 3 bases, and 21 bases separated the two germline ends. Germline CDR1 is SQVTM and CDR2 is ANQGSEA. CDR3 length equals 16 residues. CDR3 sequence reads: CSVVNRIRGRDYGYTF. As DNA, the CDR3 is TGCAGCGTTGTGAATAGAATCCGTGGGCGGGACTATGGCTACACCTTC.

The V gene is TRBV3-1 (or the pseudogene TRBV3-2), the J gene TRBJ2-7; D not resolved. The CDR3 has 12 residues. Germline V gene sequence: CDR1 LGHDT, CDR2 YNNKEL (reference sequence). V was shortened by 1 base and J by 11 bases, with 12 bases between the two germline ends. The CDR3 bases are TGTGCCAGCAGCCAAGCAGCAGGCAGCAAGTACTTC. Translating it yields CASSQAAGSKYF.

The J gene is TRBJ1-6, the V gene TRBV3-1 (or the pseudogene TRBV3-2), with D possibly being TRBD1 (5 bases). V was trimmed by 6 bases and J by 7 bases, leaving 13 bases between them. The CDR3 length is 14 residues. Germline V CDR1 and CDR2: LGHDT, YNNKEL (reference sequence). CDR3 protein: CASRTDTKNSPLHF. CDR3 nucleotide sequence: TGTGCCAGCAGAACGGACACGAAGAATTCACCCCTCCACTTT.